The 17 T cell receptor beta chains listed next were all sequenced from one sample in a study of T-cell reconstitution after alpha-beta-depleted transplantation in children. Unique molecular identifiers were used in preparing the TCRbeta library. A single record per CDR3 protein comes from TCRdb applying MiXCR to the PCR reads. Among about 260,000 distinct CDR3 sequences listed, roughly 8% were seen once. Sequences were derived from PBMCs, mostly from graft donor cells, sampled 180 days after TCRalphabeta/CD19-depleted stem cell transplant. The receptors here all came from a male patient under 18 who had a stem cell transplant for acute lymphoblastic leukemia, so the T cells may come from the graft donor.

About this clonotype itself: A much larger clone differs by one base, so this may be a read error. The V and J genes are TRBV4-1 and TRBJ2-5; D ambiguous. The CDR3 consists of 12 residues. Per the germline V gene, CDR1 is MGHRA and CDR2 is YSYEKL. The chain's CDR3 is CASSQDEVTLYF. CDR3 in DNA: TGCGCCAGCAGCCAAGATGAGGTGACCCTGTACTTC.

This clonotype was recorded many times. The chain combines TRBV5-1 with TRBJ1-1; D gene uncertain. This CDR3 region has 13 residues. The V gene's germline CDR1 is SGHRS and CDR2 YFSETQ. V dropped 0 bases and J dropped 1 base, with 4 bases sitting between them. The CDR3 here is CASSLEGNTEAFF. Here the CDR3 DNA reads TGCGCCAGCAGCTTGGAAGGGAACACTGAAGCTTTCTTT.

This clonotype has a handful of counts. The V gene is TRBV15, the J gene TRBJ1-5, with D possibly being TRBD1 (5 bases). Germline CDR1 LNHNV, CDR2 YYDKDF (reference sequence). The V end was cut by 7 bases, the J end by 0 bases, with 10 bases between. The CDR3 runs to 14 residues. CDR3 sequence: CATNTGYSNQPQHF. The CDR3 DNA reads TGTGCCACCAACACAGGATATAGCAATCAGCCCCAGCATTTT.

There are many counts of this clonotype. The chain couples TRBV27 to TRBJ1-2; 8 bases line up with TRBD1. V trimming: 5 bases; J trimming: 4 bases; junction bases outside the gene matches: 9. This CDR3 region has 15 residues. Germline CDR1 is MNHEY and CDR2 is SMNVEV (reference sequence). CDR3 protein: CASSLRTGLSYGYTF. The CDR3 coding sequence is TGTGCCAGCAGTCTACGGACAGGGTTGAGCTATGGCTACACCTTC.

As regards this clonotype: Possible read error: a much larger clone is one base away. The chain carries TRBV7-6 and TRBJ2-1; D not certain. The CDR3 has 13 residues. The germline V gene has CDR1 SGHVS and CDR2 FNYEAQ. V was clipped by 4 bases and J by 6 bases, with 10 bases between them. CDR3: CASSSDPFNEQFF. CDR3 in DNA: TGTGCCAGCAGCTCAGACCCTTTCAATGAGCAGTTCTTC.

This clonotype was found many times. The J gene is TRBJ2-3, the V gene TRBV5-6; D remains unclear. Germline V lookup: CDR1 SGHDT, CDR2 YYEEEE. V was trimmed by 1 base and J by 4 bases, leaving 10 bases between them. This CDR3 contains 14 residues. The CDR3 DNA follows: TGTGCCAGCAGCTTGTTCGAGAACGCAGATACGCAGTATTTT. The encoded protein is CASSLFENADTQYF.

This clonotype was observed many times. V gene TRBV2 combines with J gene TRBJ2-2; D is uncertain. Germline CDR1 reads SNHLY; CDR2 reads FYNNEI. The CDR3 length is 14 residues. V lost 0 bases to trimming and J lost 5 bases, with 7 bases between them. In DNA form, the CDR3 reads TGTGCCAGCAGTGAAGCGCGTGGGACCGGGGAGCTGTTTTTT. Residues: CASSEARGTGELFF.

This clonotype was detected ten times or more. This chain joins TRBV18 and TRBJ2-7; 9 nucleotides match TRBD1. The CDR3 is 14 residues long. Germline V gives CDR1 KGHSH, CDR2 LQKENI. The V segment lost 6 bases and the J segment 3 bases; nucleotides outside the gene matches: 6. The CDR3 DNA follows: TGTGCCAGCTCCCCCGACAGGGGGATCTACGAGCAGTACTTC. Translation: CASSPDRGIYEQYF.

Points on this clonotype: This may stem from a read error, because a much larger clone lies one nucleotide away. Lacking the conserved final phenylalanine or tryptophan, this CDR3 likely reflects a read error. The chain uses TRBV18 and TRBJ2-7; D remains unclear. The CDR3 is 15 residues long. The germline CDR1 and CDR2 sequences are KGHSH and LQKENI. V was clipped by 0 bases and J by 5 bases, with 14 bases between them. The CDR3 nucleotides are TGTGCCAGCTCACCACCTAGCAAGGGAATCCACGAGCAGTACCTC. Translation: CASSPPSKGIHEQYL.

This clonotype has at least ten counts. V is TRBV3-1 and J is TRBJ2-3; TRBD2 agrees at 11 bases. This CDR3 is built from 17 residues. Germline CDR1 reads LGHDT; CDR2 reads YNNKEL (reference sequence). The ends lost 2 bases at V and 0 bases at J; junction bases unmatched: 4. The CDR3 loop is CASSQRGTSGSTDTQYF. In DNA, the CDR3 is TGTGCCAGCAGCCAACGCGGGACTAGCGGAAGCACAGATACGCAGTATTTT.

J is TRBJ2-5 and V is TRBV9, with TRBD1 matching 7 bases. Germline V gene data show CDR1 as SGDLS and CDR2 as YYNGEE. This CDR3 has 13 residues. The V and J ends lost 4 bases and 5 bases, in that order; junction bases with no gene match: 5. The CDR3 loop reads CASSIDRAETQYF. CDR3 nucleotides: TGTGCCAGCAGCATAGACAGGGCTGAGACCCAGTACTTC.

This clonotype was picked up many times. The rearrangement joins TRBV28 to TRBJ2-7, with D possibly being TRBD1 or TRBD2 (5 bases each). V lost 6 bases, J lost 2 bases, and 20 bases lay in between. Per the germline V gene, CDR1 is MDHEN and CDR2 is SYDVKM. This CDR3 contains 16 residues. The CDR3, as DNA: TGTGCCAGCAGGGGAGCCAGGGAACTTATCACCTACGAGCAGTACTTC. It specifies CASRGARELITYEQYF.

This clonotype was found many times. J is TRBJ2-3 and V is TRBV7-2; D is perhaps TRBD2 (6 bases). V was cut by 4 bases and J by 3 bases, with 14 bases left in between. This CDR3 is 15 amino acids long. The germline CDR1 and CDR2 sequences are SGHTA and FQGNSA. CDR3 residues: CASSSPGTPTDTQYF. The CDR3 nucleotides are TGTGCCAGCAGCTCTCCAGGGACTCCTACAGATACGCAGTATTTT.

This clonotype was seen at least ten times. The rearrangement uses TRBV25-1 and TRBJ2-5; 8 bases line up with TRBD1. Germline trimming cut 5 bases from V and 6 bases from J; bases unmatched to any gene: 5. Germline V CDR1 and CDR2: MGHDK, SYGVNS. The CDR3 is made up of 13 amino acids. CDR3 sequence: CASSRQGMKTQYF. For the CDR3, the DNA is TGTGCCAGCAGTCGACAGGGGATGAAGACCCAGTACTTC.

This clonotype was counted ten times or more. This chain joins TRBV4-1 and TRBJ2-3; 9 positions agree with TRBD1. V was pared by 2 bases and J by 3 bases, with 3 bases of the junction left unmatched. Germline V CDR1 and CDR2: MGHRA, YSYEKL. The CDR3 loop spans 15 amino acids. CDR3 residues: CASSQHGQGTDTQYF. The CDR3 bases are TGCGCCAGCAGCCAACACGGACAGGGGACAGATACGCAGTATTTT.

In its sample, this clonotype was seen many times. The rearrangement uses TRBV12-3 or TRBV12-4 and TRBJ2-3; D call uncertain. The CDR3 runs to 15 residues. V lost 5 bases and J lost 2, with 14 bases in between. The CDR3 protein is CASSLSSPHTDTQYF. The CDR3 DNA reads as TGTGCCAGCAGTCTCTCTAGTCCTCACACAGATACGCAGTATTTT.

This clonotype appeared many times. This rearrangement joins TRBV19 to TRBJ1-1; tentatively, D is TRBD1 (5 bases). This CDR3 has 14 amino acids. V was pared by 7 bases and J by 7 bases, with 19 bases between. From germline, CDR1 is LNHDA and CDR2 SQIVND (reference sequence). The CDR3 DNA reads as TGTGCCAGTAACACGGGGGGTCAGGGCCTTGAAGCTTTCTTT. Translated, it gives CASNTGGQGLEAFF.